Listed here are 11 T cell receptor beta chains from one sample, sequenced in a study of T cell responses to AZD1222 COVID-19 vaccine. Only in-frame clones appear in the TCRdb table, and some are missing; sequencing was by immunoSEQ multiplex PCR. The table has roughly 91,000 clones, roughly nine tenths seen once. Source: peripheral blood, taken on day 0 of AZD1222 vaccination. These receptors all stem from an adult in good health.

The V call is TRBV7-9, the J call TRBJ2-1; D not certain. CDR1 and CDR2 from the germline V gene are SEHNR and FQNEAQ (reference sequence). The V and J ends lost 5 bases and 6 bases respectively, with 20 bases between them. This CDR3 has 16 residues. CDR3 region: CASSPDFSLRFNEQFF. CDR3 nucleotide sequence: TGTGCCAGCAGCCCCGACTTCTCCCTCAGATTCAATGAGCAGTTCTTC.

The chain carries TRBV6-2 or TRBV6-3 and TRBJ1-1, with D hard to call. The CDR3 loop spans 13 amino acids. V gave up 6 bases and J gave up 0 bases, with 8 bases separating them. Looked up from germline, CDR1 is MNHEY and CDR2 is SVGEGT. This CDR3 reads CASSLGMNTEAFF. The CDR3 DNA sequence: TGTGCCAGCAGCCTAGGAATGAACACTGAAGCTTTCTTT.

The chain combines TRBV9 with TRBJ2-7; 10 bases agree with TRBD1. After removal of 0 bases from V and 5 bases from J, the junction contained 5 bases not matched to a gene. This CDR3 region has 15 residues. The germline gives CDR1 SGDLS, CDR2 YYNGEE. Here the CDR3 reads CASSVEGQGSHEQYF. The DNA of the CDR3 is TGTGCCAGCAGCGTAGAGGGACAGGGGTCTCACGAGCAGTACTTC.

V is TRBV5-1 and J is TRBJ1-5, with 11 positions matching TRBD1. CDR3 length: 15 residues. With 1 base clipped from V and 6 bases from J, the junction kept 3 bases outside the gene matches. Germline V CDR1 and CDR2: SGHRS, YFSETQ. CDR3 protein: CASSLTGQGAQPQHF. The DNA for the CDR3 is TGCGCCAGCAGCTTGACCGGACAGGGGGCTCAGCCCCAGCATTTT.

The chain carries TRBV12-3 or TRBV12-4 and TRBJ1-2; possibly TRBD1 for D (6 bases). Trimming pared 3 bases from V and 10 bases from J, leaving 12 bases between. The CDR3 has 12 amino acids. This CDR3 reads CASSFSGQNYTF. CDR3 bases: TGTGCCAGCAGTTTTTCCGGACAGAACTACACCTTC.

This clone was found a few times. The chain carries TRBV2 and TRBJ1-2; 7 bases are shared with TRBD1. Trimming removed 3 bases from V and 4 bases from J; junction bases left unmatched: 8. Germline V gene data show CDR1 as SNHLY and CDR2 as FYNNEI. The CDR3 totals 15 residues. The CDR3 here is CASSDPYRGTYGYTF. The CDR3 bases are TGTGCCAGCAGTGACCCTTACAGGGGAACCTATGGCTACACCTTC.

This chain joins TRBV27 and TRBJ2-5, with a tentative D call TRBD2 (6 bases). This CDR3 contains 18 residues. Between the trimmed V and J ends, which lost 1 base and 5 bases, there was a span of 23 bases. CDR1 MNHEY and CDR2 SMNVEV come from the germline V gene (reference sequence). The CDR3 DNA sequence: TGTGCCAGCAGTTTATTCTGGTCCGAGACTAGACTTGGGGAGACCCAGTACTTC. Protein: CASSLFWSETRLGETQYF.

The J gene is TRBJ1-1, the V gene TRBV28; perhaps TRBD1 as D (5 bases). Germline values: CDR1 MDHEN, CDR2 SYDVKM. V lost 3 bases to trimming and J lost 4 bases, with 9 bases between them. The CDR3 covers 13 residues. The CDR3 DNA reads TGTGCCAGCAGTTTGGTGGGGGGCACTGAAGCTTTCTTT. Translating gives CASSLVGGTEAFF.

V gene TRBV28 combines with J gene TRBJ1-5; D remains ambiguous. The V gene lost 5 bases and the J gene lost 3 bases, with 14 bases spanning the gap. The germline V gene encodes CDR1 MDHEN and CDR2 SYDVKM. The CDR3 loop spans 15 amino acids. CDR3 DNA: TGTGCCAGCAGTGCCCAAGAAGGACTCAATCAGCCCCAGCATTTT. The encoded protein is CASSAQEGLNQPQHF. Supplemented by reference TRBV28 and TRBJ1-5, the full variable domain reads DVKVTQSSRYLVKRTGEKVFLECVQDMDHENMFWYRQDPGLGLRLIYFSYDVKMKEKGDIPEGYSVSREKKERFSLILESASTNQTSMYLCASSAQEGLNQPQHFGDGTRLSIL.

The chain joins TRBV5-1 to TRBJ2-7; D is undetermined. Germline CDR1 SGHRS, CDR2 YFSETQ. Trimming shortened V by 2 bases and J by 5 bases, and 14 bases separated the two germline ends. The length of the CDR3 is 14 residues. The CDR3 sequence is CASSFLGPRDEQYF. The CDR3 region has the DNA TGCGCCAGCAGCTTCCTAGGGCCCCGGGACGAGCAGTACTTC.

The table lists this clone with a count of one. The chain combines TRBV6-5 with TRBJ1-2; 8 positions match TRBD1. CDR3 length: 15 amino acids. CDR1 is MNHEY, CDR2 SVGAGI, per germline. Trimming at V came to 0 bases and at J to 6 bases, leaving 6 bases not matched to a gene. In nucleotides, the CDR3 is TGTGCCAGCAGTTACTCGAACAGGGGGTATAATGGCTACACCTTC. It specifies CASSYSNRGYNGYTF.